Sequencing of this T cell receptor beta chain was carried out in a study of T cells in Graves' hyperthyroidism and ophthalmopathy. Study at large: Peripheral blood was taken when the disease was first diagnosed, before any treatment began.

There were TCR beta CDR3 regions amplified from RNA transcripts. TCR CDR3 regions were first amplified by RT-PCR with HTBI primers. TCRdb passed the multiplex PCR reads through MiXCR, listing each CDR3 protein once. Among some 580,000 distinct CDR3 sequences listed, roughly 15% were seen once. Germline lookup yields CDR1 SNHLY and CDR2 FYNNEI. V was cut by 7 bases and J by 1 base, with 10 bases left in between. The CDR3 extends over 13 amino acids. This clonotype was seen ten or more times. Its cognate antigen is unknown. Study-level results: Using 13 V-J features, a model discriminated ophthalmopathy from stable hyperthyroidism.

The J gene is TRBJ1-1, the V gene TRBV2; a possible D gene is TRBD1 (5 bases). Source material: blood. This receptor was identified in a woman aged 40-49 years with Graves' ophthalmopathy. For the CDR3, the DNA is TGTGCCAGCACGTGGGGGACGAACACTGAAGCTTTCTTT. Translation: CASTWGTNTEAFF.